Below are 21 T cell receptor beta chains sequenced from a single sample in a study of tumor-infiltrating lymphocytes in primary liver carcinoma. The researchers produced TCR beta cDNA from 500 to 550 ng total RNA with a constant-region primer. Modified slightly, ARM-PCR produced TCR beta libraries over three nested multiplex PCR rounds. Use of TRBV1-TRBV30 forward primers with a C-beta reverse primer characterized the first two PCR rounds, which lasted around 9 cycles each. TCRdb re-called the multiplex PCR reads through MiXCR, storing one row per CDR3 protein. The table lists fewer than 350,000 distinct CDR3 sequences, 65% of them singletons. Out of unsorted whole blood came the blood RNA, and germline DNA was extracted as well. Sequenced: peripheral blood. Receptors originate from a man aged 35-49 years with primary liver carcinoma and hepatitis B virus infection.

Concerning this clonotype: A much larger clone sits a single nucleotide away, making a read error possible. This chain connects TRBV29-1 to TRBJ2-5; possible D gene TRBD2, 5 bases. CDR3 length: 14 residues. The germline V gene has CDR1 SQVTM and CDR2 ANQGSEA. The CDR3 DNA reads as TGCATCGTTGAGGGCGGACGGATCCAAGAGACCCAGTACTTC. Protein product: CIVEGGRIQETQYF.

As regards this clonotype: This may come from a read error, since a much larger clone is one base off. The CDR3 DNA sequence: TGTGCCAGCGGCAGTCCCAGGGGTAGAGAAGAGACCCAGTACTTC. Translation: CASGSPRGREETQYF. The rearrangement uses TRBV6-6 and TRBJ2-5; a weak D match, TRBD1 (6 bases). Trimming took off 8 bases at V and 3 bases at J, with 19 bases between the two ends. The CDR3 totals 15 residues. Germline V gene sequence: CDR1 MNHNY, CDR2 SVGAGI (reference sequence).

With regard to this clonotype: The junction does not match germline at one end; this may be a read error. This rearrangement joins TRBV6-2 or TRBV6-3 to TRBJ1-1; tentative D call: TRBD1 (6 bases). From germline, CDR1 is MNHEY and CDR2 SVGEGT. This CDR3 has 16 amino acids. Written as DNA, the CDR3 is TGTGCCAACAGTGGGGGGGGCAGTGGATCGGTGACTGAAGCTTTCTTT. Its translation is CANSGGGSGSVTEAFF.

This clonotype was recorded at least ten times. This sequence joins TRBV4-1 and TRBJ2-1; 11 nucleotides align to TRBD2. Germline V lookup: CDR1 MGHRA, CDR2 YSYEKL. This CDR3 has 20 amino acids. Trimming cost V 2 bases and J 0 bases; bases outside gene matches: 12. CDR3 DNA sequence: TGCGCCAGCAGCCAACCGGGACTAGCGGCACCTCCCGGCTCCTACAATGAGCAGTTCTTC. This translates into CASSQPGLAAPPGSYNEQFF.

The table lists this clonotype with a count of one. Relative to the germline gene, one junction end is altered; a read error may explain this. V usage is TRBV7-9 and J usage is TRBJ1-5; unclear D gene. The CDR3 consists of 13 residues. CDR1 is SEHNR and CDR2 is FQNEAQ in the germline V gene (reference sequence). The DNA of the CDR3 is TGTACCAGCAGCATGGACGGGAATCAGCCCCAGCATTTT. This translates into CTSSMDGNQPQHF.

This clonotype was counted a few times. The V gene is TRBV6-1, the J gene TRBJ1-2, with a weak D call TRBD1 (5 bases). Germline V CDR1 and CDR2: MNHNS, SASEGT. The CDR3 is 14 residues long. V was pared by 8 bases and J by 1 base, with 14 bases between. The CDR3 bases are TGTGCCAGCGGGGACCACAGGAGTAACTATGGCTACACCTTC. Translated: CASGDHRSNYGYTF.

With respect to this clonotype: This clone may be a read error of a much larger clone one base away. In this CDR3 the conserved last residue, phenylalanine or tryptophan, is missing, so a read error is likely. The chain recombines TRBV12-3 or TRBV12-4 with TRBJ2-7, with 8 bases lining up with TRBD2. V shed 5 bases and J 7 bases; nucleotides not matched to a gene: 10. This CDR3 is built from 14 residues. DNA for the CDR3: TGTGCCAGCAGTCTTACCGGGACTAGGGTGGAGCAGTACATC. Its translation: CASSLTGTRVEQYI.

The table lists this clonotype with many counts. The gene calls are TRBV29-1 and TRBJ1-2; TRBD1 matches 10 bases. The CDR3 loop spans 11 amino acids. CDR1 and CDR2 (germline): SQVTM, ANQGSEA. After removal of 5 bases from V and 12 bases from J, the junction contained 6 bases not matched to a gene. This chain's CDR3 is CSVFSGTGDTF. CDR3 coding DNA: TGCAGCGTTTTTTCCGGGACAGGGGACACCTTC.

As to this clonotype: The junction departs from the called germline gene at one end, perhaps through a read error. The rearrangement links TRBV6-1 to TRBJ2-1, with 8 bases identical to TRBD2. From germline, CDR1 is MNHNS and CDR2 SASEGT. This CDR3 is 14 amino acids long. CDR3 sequence: CVSSPGTSYNEQFF. CDR3 DNA sequence: TGTGTCAGCAGCCCAGGGACTAGCTACAATGAGCAGTTCTTC.

The chain joins TRBV6-6 to TRBJ2-1; TRBD1 aligns across 11 bases. The length of the CDR3 is 19 residues. Germline CDR1 MNHNY, CDR2 SVGAGI (reference sequence). V dropped 6 bases and J dropped 8; count of bases not matched to a gene: 21. The CDR3 loop reads CASSKRGGQGAIGVDEQFF. The CDR3 DNA reads TGTGCCAGCAGCAAACGGGGTGGACAGGGGGCGATTGGTGTGGATGAGCAGTTCTTC.

This chain connects TRBV5-4 to TRBJ2-7; 13 nucleotides match TRBD2. The CDR3 spans 17 residues. Germline CDR1 and CDR2: SGHNT and YYREEE (reference sequence). CDR3 nucleotides: TGTGTCGGCAGCTTGGAAACTAGCGGGAGGGCGTCCTACGAGCAGTACTTC. It specifies CVGSLETSGRASYEQYF.

As DNA, the CDR3 is TGTGCCAGCAGCCGGCGGACAGGGGCGAACACTGAAGCTTTCTTT. Residues: CASSRRTGANTEAFF. This sequence joins TRBV5-8 and TRBJ1-1; 9 bases agree with TRBD1. This CDR3 region has 15 residues. After removal of 4 bases from V and 1 base from J, the junction contained 5 bases not matched to a gene. Germline-derived CDR1 and CDR2 are SGHTS and YDEGEE.

This clonotype was seen ten or more times. The chain couples TRBV14 to TRBJ2-7; D not certain. CDR1 SGHDN and CDR2 FVKESK come from the germline V gene. The germline V and J ends were trimmed by 3 bases and 3 bases, with 9 bases remaining between them. The length of the CDR3 is 13 residues. The CDR3 reads CASSHEHHYEQYF. Here the CDR3 DNA reads TGTGCCAGCAGCCATGAGCATCACTACGAGCAGTACTTC.

The chain combines TRBV14 with TRBJ2-1; a possible D gene is TRBD1 (5 bases). CDR1 and CDR2 from the germline V gene are SGHDN and FVKESK. This CDR3 has 14 amino acids. V shed 1 base and J shed 15 bases, with 19 bases lying between them. The CDR3 spells CASSQVHLVGHRFF. CDR3 bases: TGTGCCAGCAGCCAAGTACATTTAGTAGGACATCGGTTCTTC.

As DNA, the CDR3 is TGTGCCAGCAGCACAACGACCCCCGGGACAGGGGTCGACACTCAGTACTTC. It encodes CASSTTTPGTGVDTQYF. The chain couples TRBV7-9 to TRBJ2-4, with 10 bases that match TRBD1. The CDR3 length is 17 residues. Germline CDR1 and CDR2: SEHNR and FQNEAQ (reference sequence). After removal of 5 bases from V and 12 bases from J, the junction contained 19 bases not matched to a gene.

This rearrangement joins TRBV11-1 to TRBJ2-1; D gene uncertain. V shed 5 bases and J shed 0 bases, with 14 bases lying between them. The CDR3 runs to 16 residues. Germline V gene sequence: CDR1 SGHAT, CDR2 FQDESV (reference sequence). CDR3 in amino acids: CASSPSSVLSYNEQFF. In DNA form, the CDR3 reads TGTGCCAGCAGCCCTTCATCTGTCCTCTCCTACAATGAGCAGTTCTTC.

A word on this clonotype: The missing conserved phenylalanine or tryptophan at the end of this CDR3 makes a read error likely. This sequence joins TRBV10-2 and TRBJ2-7, with TRBD2 as a possible D gene (6 bases). V lost 8 bases and J 0 bases, leaving 8 bases between the germline ends. This CDR3 contains 12 residues. The germline V gene encodes CDR1 WSHSY and CDR2 SAAADI. CDR3 in amino acids: CASRGDSYEQYL. Here the CDR3 DNA reads TGCGCCAGCCGCGGGGACTCCTACGAGCAGTACTTG.

About this clonotype: With a much larger clone just one base away, this may be a read error. This chain uses TRBV6-2 or TRBV6-3 with TRBJ2-7, with D possibly being TRBD2 (5 bases). The CDR3 consists of 14 residues. Trimming removed 2 bases from V and 6 bases from J, with 14 bases in between. CDR1 is MNHEY, CDR2 SVGEGT, per germline. The CDR3 nucleotides are TGTGCCAGCAGTTACAGAATAGCTAGCTCCGAGCAGTACTTC. The encoded protein is CASSYRIASSEQYF.

This clonotype was seen repeatedly, ten times or more. The chain has TRBV6-6 and TRBJ1-5; D not certain. The germline V and J ends were trimmed by 0 bases and 6 bases, with 6 bases remaining between them. This CDR3 region has 13 residues. The germline CDR1 and CDR2 sequences are MNHNY and SVGAGI (reference sequence). This CDR3 reads CASSYSGRQPQHF. The CDR3 DNA reads TGTGCCAGCAGTTACTCGGGCCGTCAGCCCCAGCATTTT.

Details on this clonotype: Sequence at one end of the junction differs from germline and may be a read error. In DNA form, the CDR3 reads TGTGCCAGCAGCCCCCAAGGCGGCTCCTTCGGGGAGCCGTTTTTT. The encoded protein is CASSPQGGSFGEPFF. V gene TRBV11-2 combines with J gene TRBJ2-2; D is possibly TRBD2 (5 bases). The germline V gene encodes CDR1 SGHAT and CDR2 FQNNGV. There are 15 residues in the CDR3.

Regarding this clonotype: Compared with germline, one end of the junction differs, possibly owing to a read error. V gene TRBV7-9 combines with J gene TRBJ1-2, with a tentative D call TRBD1 (6 bases). The CDR3 runs to 14 residues. Germline V CDR1 and CDR2: SEHNR, FQNEAQ (reference sequence). CDR3 amino acids: CGSSLAGANYGYTF. The CDR3 DNA reads TGTGGCAGCAGCTTGGCAGGGGCTAACTATGGCTACACCTTC.